One sample yielded the 22 T cell receptor beta chains listed below, sequenced in a study of Ad26.COV2.S vaccination and SARS-CoV-2 variants. Treatment described: 19 received Ad26.COV2.S at low or high dose, single or two shots; a few received placebo; per-sample allocation not given. Samples came from day 63 after the first vaccine or placebo injection. Generated by immunoSEQ multiplex PCR, the TCRdb table keeps only in-frame clones and is missing some. The table lists 250,000 to 300,000 clones, more than 75% of them singletons. The material sequenced was peripheral blood, taken in a trial of Ad26.COV2.S vaccine versus placebo. The receptors derive from a person between 18 and 65 years old who received the Ad26.COV2.S COVID-19 vaccine or a placebo.

V gene TRBV5-1 combines with J gene TRBJ1-2; 7 bases are shared with TRBD1. V dropped 0 bases and J dropped 4; count of bases not matched to a gene: 3. The germline gives CDR1 SGHRS, CDR2 YFSETQ. The CDR3 is 14 residues long. The CDR3 DNA sequence: TGCGCCAGCAGCTTGGGAGGGGGCAGCTATGGCTACACCTTC. This encodes CASSLGGGSYGYTF.

The chain combines TRBV19 with TRBJ1-1, with D possibly being TRBD1 (5 bases). Per germline, CDR1 LNHDA and CDR2 SQIVND (reference sequence). Trimming cost V 5 bases and J 3 bases, with 10 bases left between them. The CDR3 is made up of 13 amino acids. CDR3 sequence: CASSAQGDTEAFF. In DNA, the CDR3 is TGTGCCAGTAGTGCCCAGGGAGACACTGAAGCTTTCTTT.

The genes are TRBV25-1 and TRBJ2-6, with D unclear. This CDR3 spans 15 amino acids. Germline V gene lookup returns CDR1 MGHDK and CDR2 SYGVNS. V lost 4 bases and J lost 0, with 7 bases in between. The CDR3 reads CASSVGFSGANVLTF. The CDR3 DNA reads TGTGCCAGCAGTGTGGGGTTCTCTGGGGCCAACGTCCTGACTTTC.

The chain links TRBV7-3 to TRBJ2-2; 10 bases match TRBD1. V trimming: 4 bases; J trimming: 5 bases; junction bases outside the gene matches: 7. The germline CDR1 and CDR2 sequences are SGHTA and FQGTGA. This CDR3 region has 16 residues. The CDR3 region has the DNA TGTGCCAGCAGCTCCGACAGGGGGCGCTTAACCGGGGAGCTGTTTTTT. This translates into CASSSDRGRLTGELFF.

V gene TRBV19 combines with J gene TRBJ2-3, with TRBD2 as a possible D gene (5 bases). The CDR3 sequence is 15 residues long. V was shortened by 6 bases and J by 6 bases, with 19 bases between the two germline ends. From germline, CDR1 is LNHDA and CDR2 SQIVND (reference sequence). The CDR3 spells CASRDNSVQRDTQYF. For the CDR3, the DNA is TGTGCCAGTAGAGACAATAGCGTTCAGAGGGATACGCAGTATTTT.

Concerning this clone itself: Other DNA variants within this sample encode the same CDR3. V usage is TRBV6-5 and J usage is TRBJ1-1, with D perhaps matching TRBD1 (5 bases). The CDR3 runs 15 residues. Germline loops: CDR1 MNHEY, CDR2 SVGAGI. V shed 0 bases and J shed 1 base, with 9 bases lying between them. CDR3 loop: CASSYSGAGNTEAFF. CDR3 bases: TGTGCCAGCAGTTACTCTGGGGCAGGGAACACTGAAGCTTTCTTT.

The V and J genes are TRBV6-2 or TRBV6-3 and TRBJ2-7; 8 nucleotides match TRBD1. CDR1 and CDR2 from the germline V gene are MNHEY and SVGEGT. V lost 0 bases and J lost 3; bases outside the gene matches: 7. The CDR3 contains 16 residues. CDR3 residues: CASSYSKHRGNYEQYF. The DNA of the CDR3 is TGTGCCAGCAGTTACTCGAAACACAGGGGGAACTACGAGCAGTACTTC.

The genes are TRBV15 and TRBJ1-6; D may be TRBD1 (6 bases). CDR3 size: 13 residues. Trimming pared 9 bases from V and 5 bases from J, leaving 11 bases between. Germline CDR1 and CDR2: LNHNV and YYDKDF (reference sequence). The CDR3 sequence: CATGNRDNSPLHF. The CDR3 DNA is TGTGCCACGGGTAACAGGGATAATTCACCCCTCCACTTT.

The rearrangement links TRBV29-1 to TRBJ1-2; TRBD1 agrees at 10 bases. Trimming removed 7 bases from V and 1 base from J; junction bases left unmatched: 3. Germline V gives CDR1 SQVTM, CDR2 ANQGSEA. The CDR3 spans 13 residues. The CDR3 sequence is CSAWTGGNYGYTF. The CDR3 nucleotides are TGCAGCGCCTGGACAGGGGGTAACTATGGCTACACCTTC.

The V gene is TRBV11-3, the J gene TRBJ1-1, with 10 nucleotides matching TRBD1. Per germline, CDR1 SGHNT and CDR2 YENEEA. With 5 bases clipped from V and 1 base from J, the junction kept 4 bases outside the gene matches. The CDR3 has 15 amino acids. Here the CDR3 DNA reads TGTGCCAGCAGCATTTGGGACAGGGGGAACACTGAAGCTTTCTTT. Residues: CASSIWDRGNTEAFF.

The chain is built from TRBV7-9 and TRBJ2-7; no clear D. The CDR3 totals 12 residues. CDR1 is SEHNR, CDR2 FQNEAQ, per germline (reference sequence). The V gene lost 3 bases and the J gene lost 0 bases, with 3 bases spanning the gap. Here the CDR3 reads CASSFHSYEQYF. The CDR3 DNA reads TGTGCCAGCAGCTTCCACTCCTACGAGCAGTACTTC. Full variable domain (missing parts from reference TRBV7-9 and TRBJ2-7): DTGVSQNPRHKITKRGQNVTFRCDPISEHNRLYWYRQTLGQGPEFLTYFQNEAQLEKSRLLSDRFSAERPKGSFSTLEIQRTEQGDSAMYLCASSFHSYEQYFGPGTRLTVT.

The CDR3: CASSSRDEQYF. The DNA of the CDR3 is TGTGCCAGCAGTTCACGAGACGAGCAGTACTTC. The rearrangement links TRBV6-6 to TRBJ2-7; D is undetermined. Trimming removed 4 bases from V and 5 bases from J, with 6 bases in between. The CDR3 has 11 residues. CDR1 and CDR2 (germline): MNHNY, SVGAGI (reference sequence).

The chain combines TRBV9 with TRBJ2-2; 9 nucleotides line up with TRBD2. Germline lookup yields CDR1 SGDLS and CDR2 YYNGEE. The CDR3 has 19 amino acids. Trimming at V came to 1 base and at J to 5 bases, leaving 15 bases not matched to a gene. The CDR3 protein is CASSVSPPRAGGLTGELFF. CDR3 nucleotide sequence: TGTGCCAGCAGCGTATCCCCCCCTCGGGCGGGAGGGCTGACCGGGGAGCTGTTTTTT.

This clone was seen a single time. The chain combines TRBV7-2 with TRBJ2-1; the D is unclear. CDR1 and CDR2 (germline): SGHTA, FQGNSA. V was cut by 5 bases and J by 0 bases, with 17 bases left in between. CDR3 length: 17 residues. The CDR3 nucleotides read TGTGCCAGCAGCAAAAGGACGGCCACAAGCTCCTACAATGAGCAGTTCTTC. Amino acid sequence: CASSKRTATSSYNEQFF.

The chain uses TRBV6-2 or TRBV6-3 and TRBJ2-2, with D possibly being TRBD2 (6 bases). V was trimmed by 0 bases and J by 2 bases, leaving 10 bases between them. In germline, CDR1 is MNHEY, CDR2 SVGEGT. This CDR3 has 16 residues. CDR3 in amino acids: CASSYSPGLNTGELFF. Written as DNA, the CDR3 is TGTGCCAGCAGTTACTCCCCGGGACTCAACACCGGGGAGCTGTTTTTT.

The CDR3 sequence is CASSYGRSGVAEAFF. For the CDR3, the DNA is TGTGCCAGCAGTTACGGTCGTTCCGGTGTGGCTGAAGCTTTCTTT. The chain joins TRBV6-5 to TRBJ1-1; D not resolved. The CDR3 is 15 residues long. Germline CDR1 MNHEY, CDR2 SVGAGI. V dropped 2 bases and J dropped 6 bases, with 16 bases sitting between them.

The CDR3 DNA is TGTGCCAGCAGCTTATCCCCGGGACTAGGCACAGATACGCAGTATTTT. Translating gives CASSLSPGLGTDTQYF. The V gene is TRBV7-2, the J gene TRBJ2-3, with 8 bases that match TRBD2. With 2 bases clipped from V and 1 base from J, the junction kept 5 bases outside the gene matches. Per germline, CDR1 SGHTA and CDR2 FQGNSA. This CDR3 is 16 amino acids long.

CDR3 loop: CASGLVLVNTIYF. The CDR3 bases are TGTGCTAGTGGTTTGGTACTGGTAAACACCATATATTTT. The V and J genes are TRBV12-5 and TRBJ1-3; no firm D call. Germline values: CDR1 LGHNT, CDR2 FRNRAP. CDR3 length: 13 residues. Trimming left V 0 bases short and J 6 bases short, with 6 bases between.

The gene calls are TRBV10-3 and TRBJ2-1; no clear D gene. The CDR3 spans 13 residues. Germline-derived CDR1 and CDR2 are ENHRY and SYGVKD. The germline V and J ends were trimmed by 0 bases and 7 bases, with 7 bases remaining between them. This CDR3 is CAISESVRNEQFF. CDR3 DNA sequence: TGTGCCATCAGTGAGTCTGTGCGAAATGAGCAGTTCTTC.

The V and J genes are TRBV7-9 and TRBJ1-1; unclear D gene. V was clipped by 4 bases and J by 7 bases, with 4 bases between them. The V gene's germline CDR1 is SEHNR and CDR2 FQNEAQ (reference sequence). CDR3 length equals 10 residues. The CDR3 DNA reads TGTGCCAGCAGCTACCTTGAAGCTTTCTTT. Its protein is CASSYLEAFF.

The chain joins TRBV5-4 to TRBJ2-7, with D tentatively TRBD2 (7 bases). The CDR3 runs 13 residues. The germline V gene has CDR1 SGHNT and CDR2 YYREEE (reference sequence). V lost 4 bases and J lost 7, with 15 bases in between. In DNA form, the CDR3 reads TGTGCCAGCAGCCCCCGGGGGGCGGGAGAGCAGTACTTC. This translates into CASSPRGAGEQYF.

This clone was seen a single time. The rearrangement joins TRBV11-1 to TRBJ2-5; 9 bases are a match to TRBD2. Germline CDR1 SGHAT, CDR2 FQDESV (reference sequence). The CDR3 is made up of 15 amino acids. V was clipped by 5 bases and J by 0 bases; unmatched bases: 4. The CDR3 is CASSQAGGDQETQYF. The CDR3 nucleotides read TGTGCCAGCAGCCAAGCGGGAGGCGACCAAGAGACCCAGTACTTC.